The TCR beta chain under discussion was sequenced for a study of blood T cells in healthy people across ages. A second PCR of 7 to 11 cycles used a sample-barcoded 5' primer and a J-beta primer mix. Every molecule of cDNA carried a tag from a template-switch adaptor with 12 random nucleotides. TCRdb recomputed calls from the 5' RACE reads with MiXCR, one row per CDR3 protein. The sample consists of hundreds of thousands of distinct CDR3 sequences, under 40% of them appearing once. The study's findings and limits: In older individuals, TCR beta diversity per million T cells was lower, falling roughly linearly with age.

Germline V gene data show CDR1 as ENHRY and CDR2 as SYGVKD. The CDR3 loop spans 13 amino acids. With 10 bases clipped from V and 8 bases from J, the junction kept 11 bases outside the gene matches. In regard to this clonotype: Its cognate antigen is unknown.

The chain combines TRBV10-3 with TRBJ1-2; TRBD1 agrees at 9 bases. The source material was blood. The TCR was taken from a man between 18 and 35 years old in good health. CDR3: CATGETGGSGYTF. The CDR3 nucleotides are TGTGCCACGGGTGAGACAGGGGGGAGCGGCTACACCTTC.